The 3 T cell receptor beta chains reported below all come from one sample, sequenced in a study of T cells in Graves' hyperthyroidism and ophthalmopathy. RNA transcripts yielded amplified TCR beta CDR3 regions. HTBI primers were employed in a first-round RT-PCR of the TCR CDR3. TCRdb re-called the multiplex PCR reads through MiXCR, storing one row per CDR3 protein. The top ten hold less than 20% of the sample, which has about 480,000 distinct CDR3 sequences, under 15% seen once. The sample consisted of blood. These TCRs come from a woman aged 18-35 years with Graves' hyperthyroidism.

The chain links TRBV9 to TRBJ2-3; 8 positions agree with TRBD2. The CDR3 is 14 amino acids. Germline V gives CDR1 SGDLS, CDR2 YYNGEE. V was clipped by 4 bases and J by 6 bases; unmatched bases: 7. CDR3: CASSSGTSLDTQYF. Here the CDR3 DNA reads TGTGCCAGCAGCTCCGGGACTAGTCTGGATACGCAGTATTTT.

The J gene is TRBJ2-5, the V gene TRBV6-1, with TRBD2 identical over 13 bases. V gave up 6 bases and J gave up 4 bases; unmatched junction bases: 5. The CDR3 spans 15 residues. Germline values: CDR1 MNHNS, CDR2 SASEGT. The CDR3 spells CASRPRLAGGETQYF. DNA of the CDR3: TGTGCCAGCAGACCTCGACTAGCGGGAGGAGAGACCCAGTACTTC.

The V call is TRBV6-1, the J call TRBJ2-7; 7 nucleotides line up with TRBD2. This CDR3 region has 13 residues. V dropped 4 bases and J dropped 4; count of bases not matched to a gene: 4. Per germline, CDR1 MNHNS and CDR2 SASEGT. The chain's CDR3 is CASSALAEYEQYF. The CDR3 DNA reads TGTGCCAGCAGTGCCCTAGCGGAATACGAGCAGTACTTC.